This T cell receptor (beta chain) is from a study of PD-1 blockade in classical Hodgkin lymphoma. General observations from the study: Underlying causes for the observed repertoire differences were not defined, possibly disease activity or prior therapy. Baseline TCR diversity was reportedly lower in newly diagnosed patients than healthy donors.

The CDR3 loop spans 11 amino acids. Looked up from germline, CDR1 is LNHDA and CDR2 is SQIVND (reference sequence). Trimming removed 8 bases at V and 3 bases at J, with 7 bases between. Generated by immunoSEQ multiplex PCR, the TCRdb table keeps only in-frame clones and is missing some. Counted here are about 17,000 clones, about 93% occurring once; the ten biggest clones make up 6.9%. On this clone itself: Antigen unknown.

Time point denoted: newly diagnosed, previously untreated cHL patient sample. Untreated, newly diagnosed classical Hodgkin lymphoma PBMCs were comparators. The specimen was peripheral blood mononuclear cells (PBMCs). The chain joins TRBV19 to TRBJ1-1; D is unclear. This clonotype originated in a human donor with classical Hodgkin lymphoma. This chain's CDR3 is CASWTDTEAFF. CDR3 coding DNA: TGTGCCAGTTGGACGGACACTGAAGCTTTCTTT. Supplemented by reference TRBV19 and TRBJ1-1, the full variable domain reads DGGITQSPKYLFRKEGQNVTLSCEQNLNHDAMYWYRQDPGQGLRLIYYSQIVNDFQKGDIAEGYSVSREKKESFPLTVTSAQKNPTAFYLCASWTDTEAFFGQGTRLTVV.